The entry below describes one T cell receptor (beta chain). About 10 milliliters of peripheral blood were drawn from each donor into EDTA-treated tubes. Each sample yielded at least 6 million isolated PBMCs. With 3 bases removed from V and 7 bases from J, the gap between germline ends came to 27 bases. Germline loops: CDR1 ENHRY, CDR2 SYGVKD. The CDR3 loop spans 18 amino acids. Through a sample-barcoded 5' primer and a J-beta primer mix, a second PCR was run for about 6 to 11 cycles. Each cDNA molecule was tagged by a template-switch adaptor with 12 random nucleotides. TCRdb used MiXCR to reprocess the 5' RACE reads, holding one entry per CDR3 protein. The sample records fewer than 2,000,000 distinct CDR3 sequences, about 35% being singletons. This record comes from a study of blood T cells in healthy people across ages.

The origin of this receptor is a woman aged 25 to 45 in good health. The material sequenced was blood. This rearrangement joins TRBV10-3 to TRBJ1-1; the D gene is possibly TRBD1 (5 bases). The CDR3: CAISDLGAGRSELSEAFF. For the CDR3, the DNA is TGTGCCATCAGTGATTTAGGGGCCGGCAGGTCAGAACTTAGTGAAGCTTTCTTT.